One sample yielded the 31 T cell receptor beta chains listed below, sequenced in a study of cytomegalovirus exposure and HLA in healthy donors. 60 Vbeta and 13 Jbeta primers were used in PCR. Data came from immunoSEQ multiplex PCR; TCRdb stores just in-frame clones and leaves some out. Of 200,000 to 250,000 clones in the sample, over 75% were seen once. The specimen was PBMCs. The receptors here all came from a human donor in good health.

This clone occurred a few times. The chain recombines TRBV5-4 with TRBJ2-3; 7 positions agree with TRBD2. Germline V gene lookup returns CDR1 SGHNT and CDR2 YYREEE (reference sequence). This CDR3 spans 16 amino acids. J lost 1 base, V lost 4 bases, and 9 bases had no gene match. The CDR3 DNA reads TGTGCCAGCAGCCTACCTAGCGGCCGTGGCACAGATACGCAGTATTTT. It yields the protein CASSLPSGRGTDTQYF.

V is TRBV2 and J is TRBJ2-7; 14 bases agree with TRBD2. This CDR3 comprises 16 residues. Germline loops: CDR1 SNHLY, CDR2 FYNNEI. V was clipped by 6 bases and J by 6 bases; unmatched bases: 10. The CDR3 protein is CASRGLAGELRGEQYF. CDR3 coding DNA: TGTGCCAGCAGGGGACTAGCGGGAGAACTCCGAGGCGAGCAGTACTTC.

The rearrangement uses TRBV7-9 and TRBJ2-7; D is perhaps TRBD2 (6 bases). Deletions cut 5 bases from V and 1 base from J, with 21 bases between. The CDR3 runs 17 residues. The germline V gene has CDR1 SEHNR and CDR2 FQNEAQ (reference sequence). CDR3 loop: CASSLESSGVRSYEQYF. The CDR3 DNA reads as TGTGCCAGCAGCCTCGAGAGTAGCGGAGTCCGGTCCTACGAGCAGTACTTC.

This rearrangement joins TRBV28 to TRBJ2-3; tentatively, D is TRBD2 (5 bases). V was pared by 6 bases and J by 0 bases, with 16 bases between. The CDR3 is made up of 16 amino acids. Germline assignment: CDR1 MDHEN and CDR2 SYDVKM. CDR3 sequence (DNA): TGTGCCAGCAGCCTTAGCGAGATCACTAGCACAGATACGCAGTATTTT. Its protein is CASSLSEITSTDTQYF.

The chain joins TRBV21-1 to TRBJ2-1; TRBD1 is the table's D call and was not checked against the DNA. TRBV21-1 is marked as a pseudogene. CDR3 length: 14 amino acids. Written as DNA, the CDR3 is TGTGCCAGCCCGGACAGGGATCGGCACAATGAGCAGTTCTTC. Its translation: CASPDRDRHNEQFF.

The chain joins TRBV6-1 to TRBJ1-4, with D perhaps matching TRBD1 (5 bases). V was cut by 6 bases and J by 4 bases, with 12 bases left in between. The CDR3 contains 14 residues. Germline V gene sequence: CDR1 MNHNS, CDR2 SASEGT. DNA for the CDR3: TGTGCCAGCAGCCCAGGGTGGGTTAATGAAAAACTGTTTTTT. Translated, it gives CASSPGWVNEKLFF.

This chain joins TRBV19 and TRBJ1-1, with a possible D match to TRBD1 (6 bases). Germline assignment: CDR1 LNHDA and CDR2 SQIVND (reference sequence). CDR3 length: 14 residues. Trimming shortened V by 7 bases and J by 2 bases, and 14 bases separated the two germline ends. In DNA form, the CDR3 reads TGTGCCAGTACGGGGGGCCCACTAAACACTGAAGCTTTCTTT. Amino acid sequence: CASTGGPLNTEAFF.

The gene calls are TRBV19 and TRBJ1-1; D remains unclear. V lost 3 bases, J lost 0 bases, and 8 bases lay in between. The CDR3 consists of 14 residues. Germline CDR1 reads LNHDA; CDR2 reads SQIVND (reference sequence). DNA of the CDR3: TGTGCCAGTAGTATTGCGCACCTGAACACTGAAGCTTTCTTT. Its protein product is CASSIAHLNTEAFF.

This clone was counted a single time. The chain combines TRBV2 with TRBJ2-7; D is unresolved. The CDR3 totals 14 residues. The germline gives CDR1 SNHLY, CDR2 FYNNEI. Deletions cut 11 bases from V and 0 bases from J, with 17 bases between. DNA for the CDR3: TGTGCCGCTATATCATCTGAAAGCTCCTACGAGCAGTACTTC. It is translated as CAAISSESSYEQYF. The full variable domain, in which reference TRBV2 and TRBJ2-7 provide the parts outside the CDR3, is EPEVTQTPSHQVTQMGQEVILRCVPISNHLYFYWYRQILGQKVEFLVSFYNNEISEKSEIFDDQFSVERPDGSNFTLKIRSTKLEDSAMYFCAAISSESSYEQYFGPGTRLTVT.

CDR3 protein: CASMQGGTQYF. The CDR3 DNA sequence: TGTGCCAGTATGCAGGGGGGGACCCAGTACTTC. The chain combines TRBV19 with TRBJ2-5; D might be TRBD1 (7 bases). V lost 7 bases and J 7 bases, leaving 10 bases between the germline ends. Per germline, CDR1 LNHDA and CDR2 SQIVND (reference sequence). The CDR3 loop spans 11 amino acids.

This clone turned up a few times. V and J are TRBV11-1 and TRBJ1-1; 7 nucleotides line up with TRBD1. CDR3 size: 15 residues. V was clipped by 3 bases and J by 2 bases; unmatched bases: 6. Germline CDR1 SGHAT, CDR2 FQDESV (reference sequence). The DNA for the CDR3 is TGTGCCAGCAGCTTGGACGGGACAGAAAACACTGAAGCTTTCTTT. Its protein product is CASSLDGTENTEAFF.

The chain is built from TRBV10-3 and TRBJ2-2, with TRBD1 matching over 8 bases. Germline assignment: CDR1 ENHRY and CDR2 SYGVKD. V was clipped by 2 bases and J by 3 bases; unmatched bases: 2. This CDR3 is 15 amino acids long. In DNA form, the CDR3 reads TGTGCCATCAGTGAGAACAGGGGGTACACCGGGGAGCTGTTTTTT. Translated, it gives CAISENRGYTGELFF.

This clone was observed once. This chain uses TRBV10-1 with TRBJ2-3, with D possibly matching TRBD2 (6 bases). The CDR3 consists of 14 residues. V lost 2 bases, J lost 3 bases, and 9 bases lay in between. Per germline, CDR1 WNHNN and CDR2 SYGVQD (reference sequence). In DNA, the CDR3 is TGCGCCAGCAGTGAGAGTGGGAGGACAGATACGCAGTATTTT. Translating it yields CASSESGRTDTQYF.

The chain links TRBV20-1 to TRBJ1-4; the match to TRBD1 covers 8 bases. Germline CDR1 and CDR2: DFQATT and SNEGSKA (reference sequence). This CDR3 is 11 amino acids long. The CDR3 nucleotides are TGCAGCCCCAGGGGGCCGGGAAAACTGTTTTTT. Protein product: CSPRGPGKLFF.

This clone was picked up a small number of times. In the same sample, other DNA sequences code for this CDR3. This chain joins TRBV18 and TRBJ1-1; 7 nucleotides align to TRBD1. The CDR3 consists of 12 residues. V lost 3 bases and J lost 7; bases outside the gene matches: 2. Germline V gene sequence: CDR1 KGHSH, CDR2 LQKENI. CDR3 DNA: TGTGCCAGCTCACCGAGACAGGGTGAAGCTTTCTTT. This sequence encodes CASSPRQGEAFF.

The chain couples TRBV19 to TRBJ2-5; TRBD2 might be the D (7 bases). V was trimmed by 10 bases and J by 1 base, leaving 13 bases between them. Germline values: CDR1 LNHDA, CDR2 SQIVND (reference sequence). The CDR3 spans 13 residues. The CDR3 nucleotides are TGTGCCACCTCGAGGGGGGGCCAAGAGACCCAGTACTTC. Translating it yields CATSRGGQETQYF.

The gene calls are TRBV19 and TRBJ2-1; D gene ambiguous. CDR1 and CDR2 (germline): LNHDA, SQIVND (reference sequence). V was trimmed by 5 bases and J by 0 bases, leaving 11 bases between them. There are 15 residues in the CDR3. CDR3 protein: CASSSRSYSYNEQFF. CDR3 bases: TGTGCCAGTAGTTCCAGGTCCTACTCCTACAATGAGCAGTTCTTC. Full variable domain (outside the CDR3, taken from reference TRBV19 and TRBJ2-1): DGGITQSPKYLFRKEGQNVTLSCEQNLNHDAMYWYRQDPGQGLRLIYYSQIVNDFQKGDIAEGYSVSREKKESFPLTVTSAQKNPTAFYLCASSSRSYSYNEQFFGPGTRLTVL.

The CDR3 sequence: CASSRRSGELFF. In DNA, the CDR3 is TGTGCCAGCAGTCGCCGGAGCGGGGAGCTGTTTTTT. This rearrangement joins TRBV6-5 to TRBJ2-2; D is unresolved. There are 12 residues in the CDR3. V was pared by 5 bases and J by 7 bases, with 8 bases between. From germline, CDR1 is MNHEY and CDR2 SVGAGI.

The chain has TRBV4-1 and TRBJ2-5; no firm D call. The CDR3 spans 14 residues. Germline loops: CDR1 MGHRA, CDR2 YSYEKL. Trimming took off 0 bases at V and 4 bases at J, with 9 bases between the two ends. This CDR3 is CASSQDRQVETQYF. CDR3 in DNA: TGCGCCAGCAGCCAAGATCGGCAGGTAGAGACCCAGTACTTC.

This clone was recorded a few times. The chain recombines TRBV6-1 with TRBJ1-5, with D hard to call. The CDR3 extends over 13 amino acids. Trimming left V 6 bases short and J 3 bases short, with 9 bases between. Germline V CDR1 and CDR2: MNHNS, SASEGT. This chain's CDR3 is CASRGSLNQPQHF. The CDR3 DNA is TGTGCCAGCAGGGGGAGCCTCAATCAGCCCCAGCATTTT.

The chain carries TRBV9 and TRBJ2-2, with TRBD1 as a possible D gene (5 bases). CDR1 and CDR2 from the germline V gene are SGDLS and YYNGEE. The V and J ends lost 0 bases and 6 bases respectively, with 12 bases between them. The CDR3 has 15 residues. This CDR3 reads CASSVVAGMAGELFF. The CDR3 coding sequence is TGTGCCAGCAGCGTAGTGGCAGGGATGGCCGGGGAGCTGTTTTTT.

The chain links TRBV7-9 to TRBJ1-2; 8 bases fit TRBD1. The CDR3 runs to 16 residues. CDR1 is SEHNR, CDR2 FQNEAQ, per germline (reference sequence). Trimming took 3 bases from V and 7 from J; bases not matched to a gene: 13. CDR3 amino acids: CASSFGQGAPRGGYTF. As DNA, the CDR3 is TGTGCCAGCAGCTTCGGTCAGGGGGCGCCCCGTGGTGGCTACACCTTC.

This chain uses TRBV6-6 with TRBJ2-5; no firm D call. The CDR3 length is 14 residues. CDR1 MNHNY and CDR2 SVGAGI come from the germline V gene (reference sequence). The ends were cut back, 6 bases at V and 5 bases at J, with 16 bases in the middle. In nucleotides, the CDR3 is TGTGCCAGCAGCCCATGGTCACCCGCGGAGACCCAGTACTTC. The encoded protein is CASSPWSPAETQYF.

The V call is TRBV7-9, the J call TRBJ2-5; TRBD1 matches 7 bases. V lost 5 bases, J lost 7 bases, and 10 bases stayed unmatched. Looked up from germline, CDR1 is SEHNR and CDR2 is FQNEAQ (reference sequence). The CDR3 has 14 amino acids. The CDR3 DNA reads TGTGCCAGCAGCCTAGGGGGCCCTTCAGGGACCCAGTACTTC. Its protein product is CASSLGGPSGTQYF. The complete variable domain, with remaining parts taken from reference TRBV7-9 and TRBJ2-5, reads DTGVSQNPRHKITKRGQNVTFRCDPISEHNRLYWYRQTLGQGPEFLTYFQNEAQLEKSRLLSDRFSAERPKGSFSTLEIQRTEQGDSAMYLCASSLGGPSGTQYFGPGTRLLVL.

V gene TRBV19 combines with J gene TRBJ2-7; weak D call: TRBD2 (6 bases). CDR3 length equals 17 residues. With 2 bases removed from V and 1 base from J, the gap between germline ends came to 18 bases. Germline V gives CDR1 LNHDA, CDR2 SQIVND (reference sequence). In nucleotides, the CDR3 is TGTGCCAGTAGTATATTTCCTTCCGGGAGTAAGTCCTACGAGCAGTACTTC. Protein sequence: CASSIFPSGSKSYEQYF. The full variable domain, with the rest looked up from reference TRBV19 and TRBJ2-7, is DGGITQSPKYLFRKEGQNVTLSCEQNLNHDAMYWYRQDPGQGLRLIYYSQIVNDFQKGDIAEGYSVSREKKESFPLTVTSAQKNPTAFYLCASSIFPSGSKSYEQYFGPGTRLTVT.

The CDR3 reads CATSRGQGACEQYF. The CDR3 DNA reads as TGTGCCACCAGTCGGGGACAGGGGGCATGCGAGCAGTACTTC. The chain is built from TRBV15 and TRBJ2-7; TRBD1 aligns across 12 bases. With V trimmed by 6 bases and J by 6 bases, 6 bases remained unmatched. CDR1 is LNHNV, CDR2 YYDKDF, per germline (reference sequence). The CDR3 has 14 amino acids.

V gene TRBV27 combines with J gene TRBJ2-3; TRBD2 matches at 8 bases. CDR3 size: 16 residues. Germline loops: CDR1 MNHEY, CDR2 SMNVEV (reference sequence). J lost 2 bases, V lost 6 bases, and 10 bases had no gene match. The CDR3 is CASRDGSGSYTDTQYF. CDR3 sequence (DNA): TGTGCCAGCAGGGATGGGAGCGGGAGTTACACAGATACGCAGTATTTT.

The chain employs TRBV6-5 and TRBJ2-7; 7 bases agree with TRBD1. The germline V gene encodes CDR1 MNHEY and CDR2 SVGAGI. The CDR3 loop spans 16 amino acids. Trimming removed 0 bases from V and 2 bases from J; junction bases left unmatched: 7. CDR3 protein: CASSYSGTAVTYEQYF. CDR3 sequence (DNA): TGTGCCAGCAGTTACTCCGGGACAGCTGTAACCTACGAGCAGTACTTC.

This chain joins TRBV7-3 and TRBJ2-4; TRBD2 matches at 11 bases. V was clipped by 2 bases and J by 7 bases; unmatched bases: 7. CDR1 and CDR2 (germline): SGHTA, FQGTGA. This CDR3 region has 16 residues. The CDR3 region is CASSLGTSGKGNIQYF. CDR3 in DNA: TGTGCCAGCAGCTTAGGGACTAGCGGAAAAGGGAACATTCAGTACTTC.

This clone was seen a single time. The rearrangement joins TRBV6-6 to TRBJ2-7, with 9 bases fitting TRBD2. This CDR3 has 15 amino acids. V was pared by 7 bases and J by 4 bases, with 11 bases of the junction left unmatched. CDR1 is MNHNY and CDR2 is SVGAGI in the germline V gene (reference sequence). The CDR3 region has the DNA TGTGCCAGCACCCCGCGGGGGGGAGGCCCTTACGAGCAGTACTTC. Translating gives CASTPRGGGPYEQYF.

This clone showed up just a few times. The chain couples TRBV13 to TRBJ1-2; TRBD1 matches 9 bases. Germline CDR1 reads PRHDT; CDR2 reads FYEKMQ (reference sequence). V trimming: 3 bases; J trimming: 4 bases; junction bases outside the gene matches: 6. CDR3 length: 15 amino acids. This CDR3 reads CASSFPGQGIYGYTF. The CDR3 region has the DNA TGTGCCAGCAGCTTCCCGGGACAGGGAATCTATGGCTACACCTTC.